This T cell receptor (beta chain) was observed in a study of tissue T cells after allogeneic stem cell transplantation. Study as a whole: Before transplant, recipient-origin PBMCs were collected in five GVHD patients. CD3+ T cells were flow-sorted when enough cells; otherwise DNA extracted directly. The study's findings and limits: Few T cell clones were shared across patients, but motif clusters showed tissue-specific shared signatures. Only a limited share of tissue TCRs appeared in blood or spleen.

Only in-frame clones appear in the TCRdb table, and some are missing; sequencing was by immunoSEQ multiplex PCR. The table shows tens of thousands of clones, with over 85% occurring only once. V was cut by 5 bases and J by 1 base, with 9 bases left in between. The germline V gene has CDR1 SQVTM and CDR2 ANQGSEA. The CDR3 runs to 13 residues. Regarding this clone: Antigen unknown.

This TCR derives from a woman aged 40 to 75 who later had graft-versus-host disease after an allogeneic stem cell transplant. Material: blood, obtained before transplantation. The chain joins TRBV29-1 to TRBJ2-1; the D call may be TRBD1 or TRBD2 (5 bases each). CDR3 protein: CSVMGDSYNEQFF. The CDR3, as DNA: TGCAGCGTTATGGGGGATTCCTACAATGAGCAGTTCTTC.